Below are 9 T cell receptor beta chains sequenced from a single sample in a study of blood T cell repertoires in COVID-19. The table came from immunoSEQ multiplex PCR; TCRdb's copy has only in-frame clones and leaves some out. The table has 250,000 to 300,000 clones, over 75% seen once. The specimen was PBMCs or T cells enriched from blood (not recorded which). The receptors were sampled from a woman aged 25 to 45 who had recovered from COVID-19.

The chain carries TRBV5-4 and TRBJ2-1, with TRBD2 matching 10 bases. The CDR3 covers 15 residues. The V and J ends lost 5 bases and 1 base, in that order; junction bases with no gene match: 3. The germline gives CDR1 SGHNT, CDR2 YYREEE (reference sequence). The CDR3 bases are TGTGCCAGCAGACTAGCGGGAAGGTCCTACAATGAGCAGTTCTTC. This codes for CASRLAGRSYNEQFF.

The rearrangement joins TRBV6-2 or TRBV6-3 to TRBJ2-4, with 7 nucleotides matching TRBD2. The CDR3 runs to 15 residues. The J segment lost 2 bases and the V segment lost 4 bases, leaving 5 bases of the junction unmatched. CDR1 is MNHEY and CDR2 is SVGEGT in the germline V gene. The CDR3 nucleotides are TGTGCCAGCAGTTCGAGCGGGAACACCAAAAACATTCAGTACTTC. It codes for CASSSSGNTKNIQYF.

This rearrangement joins TRBV2 to TRBJ1-4; D might be TRBD1 (5 bases). Germline V CDR1 and CDR2: SNHLY, FYNNEI. V was trimmed by 8 bases and J by 6 bases, leaving 16 bases between them. The CDR3 covers 14 residues. For the CDR3, the DNA is TGTGCCAGCCTACCCCCAGGGCGCCATGAAAAACTGTTTTTT. Protein product: CASLPPGRHEKLFF.

The V gene is TRBV4-3, the J gene TRBJ2-2; D may be TRBD2 (6 bases). Germline V gene data show CDR1 as LGHNA and CDR2 as YSLEER. Between the trimmed V and J ends, which lost 5 bases and 4 bases, there was a span of 11 bases. This CDR3 has 14 amino acids. Written as DNA, the CDR3 is TGCGCCAGCAGCGGCGGGAAGAGCACCGGGGAGCTGTTTTTT. It yields the protein CASSGGKSTGELFF.

The chain employs TRBV18 and TRBJ2-5; D not resolved. Germline V gene lookup returns CDR1 KGHSH and CDR2 LQKENI. V was clipped by 2 bases and J by 5 bases, with 6 bases between them. CDR3 length: 12 residues. CDR3 in DNA: TGTGCCAGCTCACCATCTATCGAGACCCAGTACTTC. Protein sequence: CASSPSIETQYF.

This chain links TRBV27 with TRBJ2-5; unclear D gene. CDR3 length: 14 residues. Deletions cut 4 bases from V and 2 bases from J, with 11 bases between. Germline lookup yields CDR1 MNHEY and CDR2 SMNVEV (reference sequence). CDR3 sequence: CASSSFAAQETQYF. The CDR3 DNA sequence: TGTGCCAGCAGTTCCTTCGCGGCTCAAGAGACCCAGTACTTC.

The CDR3 DNA reads TGTGCCAGTAGTACAGGGGGCGGTTGGGGGTACGAGCAGTACTTC. This encodes CASSTGGGWGYEQYF. V and J are TRBV19 and TRBJ2-7, with 8 bases matching TRBD1. Germline-derived CDR1 and CDR2 are LNHDA and SQIVND (reference sequence). The CDR3 contains 15 residues. V was pared by 4 bases and J by 4 bases, with 9 bases of the junction left unmatched. The whole variable domain, filled in from reference TRBV19 and TRBJ2-7, reads DGGITQSPKYLFRKEGQNVTLSCEQNLNHDAMYWYRQDPGQGLRLIYYSQIVNDFQKGDIAEGYSVSREKKESFPLTVTSAQKNPTAFYLCASSTGGGWGYEQYFGPGTRLTVT.

The chain links TRBV6-1 to TRBJ2-1, with 7 bases matching TRBD2. This CDR3 comprises 15 residues. CDR1 MNHNS and CDR2 SASEGT come from the germline V gene. The V and J ends lost 1 base and 7 bases, in that order; junction bases with no gene match: 7. The CDR3 reads CASSEVGLGRNEQFF. The DNA of the CDR3 is TGTGCCAGCAGTGAAGTTGGACTAGGGAGGAATGAGCAGTTCTTC.

The CDR3 sequence: CASSLATPGGHTEAFF. CDR3 DNA: TGTGCCAGCAGCTTAGCAACCCCCGGGGGGCACACTGAAGCTTTCTTT. The chain is built from TRBV7-9 and TRBJ1-1; perhaps TRBD1 as D (6 bases). The CDR3 has 16 residues. Per germline, CDR1 SEHNR and CDR2 FQNEAQ (reference sequence). The ends were cut back, 0 bases at V and 3 bases at J, with 14 bases in the middle.